The 31 T cell receptor beta chains presented below share a single source sample, sequenced in a study of control samples from healthy donors and cancer patients (TCRdb year 2020). The method was the immunoSEQ multiplex PCR assay. TCRdb's version of the immuneACCESS table is confined to in-frame rearrangements and falls short of the full clone set. An unresolved V gene accounts for under half of the shortfall where checked; the remainder is of unknown origin. The sample table records 100,000 or so clones; roughly 90% of these occur just once. The top ten clones comprise about 8% of the sample. The sequenced sample was blood. These TCRs come from a man aged 25 to 45 in good health.

This clone came up once. The chain carries TRBV7-8 and TRBJ2-7; D is ambiguous. This CDR3 spans 12 amino acids. Germline V lookup: CDR1 SGHVS, CDR2 FQNEAQ. The germline V and J ends were trimmed by 2 bases and 6 bases, with 8 bases remaining between them. In DNA, the CDR3 is TGTGCCAGCAGCTTATTGTCAACCGAGCAGTACTTC. This encodes CASSLLSTEQYF.

A single count supports this clone. The rearrangement uses TRBV11-3 and TRBJ2-3; D not resolved. Per the germline V gene, CDR1 is SGHNT and CDR2 is YENEEA. This CDR3 has 14 residues. Deletions cut 6 bases from V and 0 bases from J, with 10 bases between. The CDR3 DNA reads TGTGCCAGCAGTCAAGGACGGAGCACAGATACGCAGTATTTT. Its translation is CASSQGRSTDTQYF.

This clone was seen just once. J is TRBJ2-1 and V is TRBV30; maybe TRBD2 (5 bases). From germline, CDR1 is GTSNPN and CDR2 SVGIG (reference sequence). V gave up 7 bases and J gave up 0 bases, with 25 bases separating them. The CDR3 covers 18 residues. For the CDR3, the DNA is TGTGCCTCCGAGCGGCAGGTCGAGTTCCACAGCTCCTACAATGAGCAGTTCTTC. This sequence encodes CASERQVEFHSSYNEQFF.

The chain recombines TRBV4-3 with TRBJ2-3; 8 nucleotides match TRBD2. Germline V lookup: CDR1 LGHNA, CDR2 YSLEER. The CDR3 loop spans 15 amino acids. Losses at the gene ends were 1 base for V and 6 bases for J; bases not matched to a gene: 6. The CDR3 is CASSQGAGVVDTQYF. Written as DNA, the CDR3 is TGCGCCAGCAGCCAAGGAGCGGGAGTCGTGGATACGCAGTATTTT.

The V and J genes are TRBV6-2 or TRBV6-3 and TRBJ1-5; 10 bases align to TRBD1. After removal of 2 bases from V and 7 bases from J, the junction contained 5 bases not matched to a gene. This CDR3 has 15 amino acids. The germline V gene encodes CDR1 MNHEY and CDR2 SVGEGT. The CDR3 DNA reads TGTGCCAGCAGTTACACTGACAGGGGGCGGCAGCCCCAGCATTTT. Amino acids: CASSYTDRGRQPQHF.

CDR3 sequence reads: CATSDSPRAGEKVGEAFF. Written as DNA, the CDR3 is TGTGCCACCAGTGATTCCCCTCGGGCAGGGGAAAAGGTGGGTGAAGCTTTCTTT. This chain uses TRBV24-1 with TRBJ1-1; the D gene is possibly TRBD1 (6 bases). This CDR3 is 18 amino acids long. Trimming took 2 bases from V and 7 from J, leaving 25 bases between them. Per the germline V gene, CDR1 is KGHDR and CDR2 is SFDVKD.

The chain combines TRBV6-6 with TRBJ1-1; 7 bases fit TRBD1. J lost 4 bases, V lost 6 bases, and 8 bases had no gene match. Germline CDR1 is MNHNY and CDR2 is SVGAGI (reference sequence). The CDR3 length is 14 residues. The DNA for the CDR3 is TGTGCCAGCAGCCAAAGGCGGGACAGCACTGAAGCTTTCTTT. Translating it yields CASSQRRDSTEAFF.

The chain is built from TRBV4-2 and TRBJ1-1; D call uncertain. Germline V gene sequence: CDR1 LGHNA, CDR2 YNFKEQ. This CDR3 has 13 residues. Trimming stripped 4 bases from V and 0 bases from J, with 6 bases between. CDR3 region: CASSPDLNTEAFF. DNA for the CDR3: TGTGCCAGCAGCCCCGATTTGAACACTGAAGCTTTCTTT.

V is TRBV10-3 and J is TRBJ1-5; 7 bases match TRBD1. J lost 0 bases, V lost 3 bases, and 8 bases had no gene match. CDR1 ENHRY and CDR2 SYGVKD come from the germline V gene. The CDR3 has 17 residues. The CDR3 loop is CAISEDRDSYSNQPQHF. The CDR3 region has the DNA TGTGCCATCAGTGAAGACCGGGACAGCTATAGCAATCAGCCCCAGCATTTT.

This chain links TRBV24-1 with TRBJ2-1; 7 bases fit TRBD1. The CDR3 has 11 amino acids. V was clipped by 6 bases and J by 13 bases; unmatched bases: 5. From germline, CDR1 is KGHDR and CDR2 SFDVKD. CDR3 DNA: TGTGCCACCAGTAAAGACAGGGACCAGTTCTTC. It specifies CATSKDRDQFF.

This chain uses TRBV14 with TRBJ2-5; 9 bases match TRBD2. The V gene's germline CDR1 is SGHDN and CDR2 FVKESK. There are 16 residues in the CDR3. V dropped 6 bases and J dropped 5; count of bases not matched to a gene: 13. The CDR3 region has the DNA TGTGCCAGCAGTAATAGGAAGGGACTAGCAGGGGAGACCCAGTACTTC. Protein product: CASSNRKGLAGETQYF.

The sample holds one count of this clone. This chain connects TRBV5-1 to TRBJ2-1; D is uncertain. The CDR3 is made up of 14 amino acids. In germline, CDR1 is SGHRS, CDR2 YFSETQ. Trimming removed 0 bases from V and 4 bases from J, with 8 bases in between. In DNA, the CDR3 is TGCGCCAGCAGCTTGGAGTCTCGGTACAATGAGCAGTTCTTC. Translating it yields CASSLESRYNEQFF.

The J gene is TRBJ1-4, the V gene TRBV4-3, with D unresolved. Germline CDR1 LGHNA, CDR2 YSLEER. V was clipped by 1 base and J by 8 bases, with 14 bases between them. The CDR3 loop spans 15 amino acids. CDR3 sequence (DNA): TGCGCCAGCAGCCAAGGTGGAGGAAGGAACGAAAAACTGTTTTTT. Protein: CASSQGGGRNEKLFF.

The rearrangement joins TRBV5-1 to TRBJ2-7; unclear D gene. The CDR3 has 14 amino acids. CDR1 is SGHRS, CDR2 YFSETQ, per germline. Trimming shortened V by 5 bases and J by 0 bases, and 12 bases separated the two germline ends. The CDR3 loop reads CASRQRQNSYEQYF. The CDR3 nucleotides read TGCGCCAGCAGACAGAGGCAGAACTCCTACGAGCAGTACTTC.

The chain combines TRBV3-1 (or the pseudogene TRBV3-2) with TRBJ1-2; TRBD1 matches at 7 bases. The CDR3 covers 15 residues. CDR1 is LGHDT, CDR2 YNNKEL, per germline (reference sequence). Unmatched junction bases numbered 13, after V lost 4 bases and J lost 8 bases. The CDR3 spells CASSLTGRSSTGYTF. The CDR3, as DNA: TGTGCCAGCAGCCTGACAGGGAGGTCCAGTACGGGCTACACCTTC.

This chain joins TRBV4-1 and TRBJ2-2; possible D gene TRBD2, 5 bases. The germline gives CDR1 MGHRA, CDR2 YSYEKL. The CDR3 contains 18 residues. V was clipped by 0 bases and J by 2 bases, with 16 bases between them. The CDR3: CASSQEYIAGLNTGELFF. The CDR3 bases are TGCGCCAGCAGCCAAGAATATATCGCAGGACTCAACACCGGGGAGCTGTTTTTT.

The genes are TRBV4-2 and TRBJ2-7; 9 bases agree with TRBD1. Germline V gene sequence: CDR1 LGHNA, CDR2 YNFKEQ. V lost 4 bases, J lost 5 bases, and 6 bases stayed unmatched. The CDR3 has 14 residues. The CDR3 DNA reads as TGTGCCAGCAGCCGAGCGGGACAGGGACACGAGCAGTACTTC. Encoded protein: CASSRAGQGHEQYF.

The chain is built from TRBV3-1 (or the pseudogene TRBV3-2) and TRBJ1-2; TRBD1 agrees at 9 bases. The CDR3 is made up of 15 amino acids. Germline loops: CDR1 LGHDT, CDR2 YNNKEL (reference sequence). V was pared by 3 bases and J by 1 base, with 3 bases of the junction left unmatched. CDR3 loop: CASSQPGQGNYGYTF. The CDR3 DNA is TGTGCCAGCAGCCAGCCGGGACAGGGTAACTATGGCTACACCTTC.

The V gene is TRBV14, the J gene TRBJ1-6; D unclear. The CDR3 loop spans 13 amino acids. V dropped 1 base and J dropped 9 bases, with 7 bases sitting between them. Looked up from germline, CDR1 is SGHDN and CDR2 is FVKESK. CDR3 in DNA: TGTGCCAGCAGCCAAGTCAAGGGTTCACCCCTCCACTTT. Residues: CASSQVKGSPLHF.

The V and J genes are TRBV12-5 and TRBJ1-5; D is perhaps TRBD1 (5 bases). V lost 2 bases to trimming and J lost 5 bases, with 19 bases between them. The germline gives CDR1 LGHNT, CDR2 FRNRAP. This CDR3 is 17 amino acids long. The CDR3 is CASGLLRAGYQDQPQHF. The CDR3 DNA follows: TGTGCTAGTGGTTTGCTACGGGCAGGGTATCAGGATCAGCCCCAGCATTTT.

The V call is TRBV9, the J call TRBJ2-5; 7 bases are a match to TRBD1. J lost 4 bases, V lost 0 bases, and 15 bases had no gene match. Germline CDR1 and CDR2: SGDLS and YYNGEE. This CDR3 is built from 18 residues. CDR3 nucleotide sequence: TGTGCCAGCAGCGTAGGTAGGCAAAGGAGACAGGGACCAGAGACCCAGTACTTC. It codes for CASSVGRQRRQGPETQYF.

This clone was recorded only once. This chain connects TRBV30 to TRBJ2-1; D is undetermined. The germline V gene encodes CDR1 GTSNPN and CDR2 SVGIG (reference sequence). The ends were cut back, 1 base at V and 4 bases at J, with 11 bases in the middle. The CDR3 has 14 amino acids. The CDR3 spells CAWSAVRMYNEQFF. The DNA of the CDR3 is TGTGCCTGGAGTGCTGTTCGTATGTACAATGAGCAGTTCTTC.

The rearrangement uses TRBV19 and TRBJ1-1; perhaps TRBD1 as D (5 bases). CDR1 is LNHDA, CDR2 SQIVND, per germline (reference sequence). This CDR3 has 15 amino acids. The V gene lost 4 bases and the J gene lost 4 bases, with 16 bases spanning the gap. In DNA form, the CDR3 reads TGTGCCAGTAGTAGTGGTCAGGGAGTGAGCACTGAAGCTTTCTTT. The encoded protein is CASSSGQGVSTEAFF.

J is TRBJ2-1 and V is TRBV19; TRBD2 matches at 9 bases. Trimming at V came to 5 bases and at J to 13 bases, leaving 12 bases not matched to a gene. This CDR3 is 14 amino acids long. Germline assignment: CDR1 LNHDA and CDR2 SQIVND (reference sequence). The CDR3 spells CASSLEPAGGPQFF. CDR3 nucleotides: TGTGCCAGTAGTCTCGAACCCGCGGGAGGGCCCCAGTTCTTC.

The chain combines TRBV5-6 with TRBJ2-3; D perhaps matches TRBD1 (6 bases). The ends were cut back, 4 bases at V and 6 bases at J, with 12 bases in the middle. This CDR3 spans 13 amino acids. Germline lookup yields CDR1 SGHDT and CDR2 YYEEEE. Written as DNA, the CDR3 is TGTGCCAGCAGCGTGACAGGTGGGGATACGCAGTATTTT. Residues: CASSVTGGDTQYF.

The rearrangement joins TRBV9 to TRBJ1-2, with D tentatively TRBD1 (6 bases). V lost 6 bases and J lost 4, with 13 bases in between. Per germline, CDR1 SGDLS and CDR2 YYNGEE. The CDR3 loop spans 13 amino acids. The CDR3 region is CASTRGASYGYTF. Here the CDR3 DNA reads TGTGCCAGCACTCGGGGGGCAAGCTATGGCTACACCTTC.

In its sample, this clone was seen once. In the same sample, other DNA sequences code for this CDR3. The V and J genes are TRBV14 and TRBJ2-1; D is undetermined. Trimming took off 4 bases at V and 1 base at J, with 11 bases between the two ends. The CDR3 extends over 15 amino acids. The germline CDR1 and CDR2 sequences are SGHDN and FVKESK. CDR3 sequence: CASSPYGRSYNEQFF. The CDR3 bases are TGTGCCAGCAGCCCCTATGGGCGGTCCTACAATGAGCAGTTCTTC.

This chain uses TRBV27 with TRBJ2-7, with TRBD2 identical over 11 bases. The CDR3 runs to 14 residues. V lost 7 bases, J lost 3 bases, and 5 bases stayed unmatched. Germline V CDR1 and CDR2: MNHEY, SMNVEV (reference sequence). For the CDR3, the DNA is TGTGCCAGCACCCCAGGGACTAGCGGCTACGAGCAGTACTTC. It translates to CASTPGTSGYEQYF.

The chain has TRBV28 and TRBJ1-2, with 12 nucleotides matching TRBD1. This CDR3 is 17 amino acids long. Unmatched junction bases numbered 16, after V lost 10 bases and J lost 4 bases. Germline assignment: CDR1 MDHEN and CDR2 SYDVKM. DNA for the CDR3: TGTGCCACTCAGTCATCCGGGACAGGGGGCGCCGGCTATGGCTACACCTTC. Protein sequence: CATQSSGTGGAGYGYTF.

This clone was counted a single time. The gene calls are TRBV6-1 and TRBJ2-6, with 7 bases identical to TRBD1. The length of the CDR3 is 17 residues. Germline trimming cut 4 bases from V and 1 base from J; bases unmatched to any gene: 7. Germline V gene data show CDR1 as MNHNS and CDR2 as SASEGT. CDR3 region: CASSASRDSSGANVLTF. DNA for the CDR3: TGTGCCAGCAGTGCGTCCCGGGACAGTTCTGGGGCCAACGTCCTGACTTTC.

The chain employs TRBV9 and TRBJ2-1; 7 bases are shared with TRBD2. The CDR3 is made up of 16 amino acids. CDR1 is SGDLS and CDR2 is YYNGEE in the germline V gene. V trimming: 0 bases; J trimming: 4 bases; junction bases outside the gene matches: 7. CDR3 nucleotides: TGTGCCAGCAGCGTAGAAGGCGGGGGAGTTTACAATGAGCAGTTCTTC. Its translation: CASSVEGGGVYNEQFF.